The rows below give T cell receptor beta chains drawn from one sample of a study of blood T cell repertoires in COVID-19. Using immunoSEQ multiplex PCR, the repertoire was profiled, and TCRdb retains in-frame clones only, with some absent. This sample has a few hundred thousand clones, with around nine tenths found just once. The specimen sequenced was peripheral blood. The receptors were gathered from a young man with active or convalescent COVID-19. Each CDR3 is given without its conserved first and last residue.

>TRBV28
ASSPPGPQH
>TRBV19
ASSRDRKNTEAF
>TRBV5-6
ASSLTGYSNQPQH
>TRBV10-3
AISEGGTGGYEQY
>TRBV2
ASRGTSGGYNEQF
>TRBV30
AWSKTGLAYEQY
>TRBV9
ASSVEGTADLYEQY
>TRBV7-2
ASTAQGSNTGELF
>TRBV7-9
ASSFKRDTWSEKLF
>TRBV11-2
ASSFSSTDTQY
>TRBV5-5
ASSPLGPTYEQY
>TRBV2
ASSDSVHGYT
>TRBV2
ASRQGHNTGELF
>TRBV5-1
ASSLTGTRQETQY
>TRBV28
ASNPGGSWVSYEQY
>TRBV6-2/TRBV6-3
ASSSGGSSYNEQF
>TRBV6-5
ASRRLAGGLEQY
>TRBV27
ASSFLASGRHQETQY
>TRBV6-4
ASSALAGGPVGEQY
>TRBV3-1/TRBV3-2
ASSQVRGLQPYEQY
>TRBV24-1
ATRTGTYEQY
>TRBV11-2
ASSPVLQGLNEKLF
>TRBV3-1/TRBV3-2
ASSLPKGQDYGYT
>TRBV27
ASSGANRETQY
>TRBV27
ASSFSITGETQY
>TRBV4-2
ASSHAQVNYGYT
>TRBV9
ASSARLAGVSYEQY
>TRBV6-6
ASRRGQLNTEAF
>TRBV4-3
ASSQYLGGADGYT
>TRBV6-1
ASSGGTGSNSNQPQH
>TRBV28
ASSTDRGLRNEKLF
>TRBV5-6
ASSVLQGARTDTQY
>TRBV7-2
ASSLEAGGYGELF
>TRBV11-2
ASSLAWEGADGYT
>TRBV7-2
ASSYQGGDSPLH
>TRBV5-5
ASSLTGMGLGTEAF
>TRBV28
ASRQLGVGEQY
>TRBV20-1
SASSKQGDYNQPQH
>TRBV27
ASRVGQGKYNEQF
>TRBV6-1
ASSGVTGILAISGNTIY
>TRBV18
ASSPQQVNTEAF
>TRBV19
ASSIALRDRSNYGYT
>TRBV6-1
ASSDLAGGPYNEQF
>TRBV11-2
ASSLEFASGRRNEQF
>TRBV27
ASSLIAGNNEQF
>TRBV7-2
ASSLGIGGGPHGELF
>TRBV30
AWKWAGRDTQY
>TRBV18
ASSPGQEYGYT
>TRBV6-2/TRBV6-3
ASSDPTASSSTDTQY
>TRBV10-2
ASQQGNTEAF
>TRBV11-3
ASSPGISAGFTGELF
>TRBV10-3
AIKPSSGNTIY
>TRBV5-4
ASSLVPGKNTEAF
>TRBV5-5
ASSPAPHISNQPQH
>TRBV21-1
ASSKGMRGPGGFGRPQH